These T cell receptor beta chains were read from a single sample in a study of blood T cell repertoires in COVID-19. Some clones are missing from TCRdb's copy, which holds only in-frame ones; the method was immunoSEQ multiplex PCR. The repertoire holds about 100,000 clones, 80% to 95% seen once, with around 1.3% in the top ten. Sequenced sample: peripheral blood. These receptors were obtained from a woman aged 30 to 39 with acute or convalescent COVID-19. CDR3s include the opening cysteine and the closing phenylalanine or tryptophan. The D gene is left open where the match is weak. Clone size is not always given. Where it is, it says once, few, many or a class for expanded clones.

j_gene: TRBJ2-1
d_gene: -
abundance: -
v_gene: TRBV7-3
CDR3nt: TGTGCCAGCAGCTTAACAGAGGGGGTTGAGCAGTTCTTC
CDR3aa: CASSLTEGVEQFF

j_gene: TRBJ1-5
d_gene: -
abundance: -
v_gene: TRBV2
CDR3nt: TGTGCCAGCAGCGCCAGGGAGGTGCAGCCCCAGCATTTT
CDR3aa: CASSAREVQPQHF

j_gene: TRBJ1-5
d_gene: -
abundance: -
v_gene: TRBV28
CDR3nt: TGTGCCAGCAGTTCCCTCGGAGGGCGCAATCAGCCCCAGCATTTT
CDR3aa: CASSSLGGRNQPQHF

j_gene: TRBJ2-7
d_gene: TRBD2
abundance: -
v_gene: TRBV11-2
CDR3nt: TGTGCCAGCAGCCCCGGACTAGCGGTTTACGAGCAGTACTTC
CDR3aa: CASSPGLAVYEQYF

j_gene: TRBJ1-3
d_gene: -
abundance: -
v_gene: TRBV6-1
CDR3nt: TGTGCCAGCAGTGAAGCTGGGAGCTCTGGAAACACCATATATTTT
CDR3aa: CASSEAGSSGNTIYF

j_gene: TRBJ2-7
d_gene: -
abundance: -
v_gene: TRBV6-6
CDR3nt: TGTGCCAGCAGTTACTCCAGGGGCTACGAGCAGTACTTC
CDR3aa: CASSYSRGYEQYF

j_gene: TRBJ2-6
d_gene: -
abundance: -
v_gene: TRBV28
CDR3nt: TGTGCCAGCAGTTCTCCCGGCCGGACAGCCTCTGGGGCCAACGTCCTGACTTTC
CDR3aa: CASSSPGRTASGANVLTF

j_gene: TRBJ2-5
d_gene: TRBD2
abundance: -
v_gene: TRBV28
CDR3nt: TGTGCCAGCAGTAAAGGGACTAGCGAGACCTCGGAGAGCCAGTACTTC
CDR3aa: CASSKGTSETSESQYF

j_gene: TRBJ2-5
d_gene: TRBD2
abundance: -
v_gene: TRBV28
CDR3nt: TGTGCCAGCACCCTAGCGGGGGGGCGAGAGACCCAGTACTTC
CDR3aa: CASTLAGGRETQYF

j_gene: TRBJ1-3
d_gene: -
abundance: -
v_gene: TRBV28
CDR3nt: TGTGCCAGCAGTTTAGGAGGCTCTGGAAACACCATATATTTT
CDR3aa: CASSLGGSGNTIYF

j_gene: TRBJ2-1
d_gene: TRBD2
abundance: -
v_gene: TRBV7-9
CDR3nt: TGTGCCAGCGCCGAGGGGGCGGGAGGGTTGGACAATGAGCAGTTCTTC
CDR3aa: CASAEGAGGLDNEQFF

j_gene: TRBJ2-2
d_gene: -
abundance: -
v_gene: TRBV5-1
CDR3nt: TGCGCCAGCAGCTCCCGCCGTACAGGGAACACCGGGGAGCTGTTTTTT
CDR3aa: CASSSRRTGNTGELFF

j_gene: TRBJ2-2
d_gene: TRBD2
abundance: -
v_gene: TRBV6-1
CDR3nt: TGTGCCAGCAGTGGTCTAGCGGGGAGGGGGACCGGGGAGCTGTTTTTT
CDR3aa: CASSGLAGRGTGELFF

j_gene: TRBJ2-5
d_gene: -
abundance: -
v_gene: TRBV7-9
CDR3nt: TGTGCCAGCAGCTTATCTCCCCTGGCGACGGCGGGGCAAGAGACCCAGTACTTC
CDR3aa: CASSLSPLATAGQETQYF

j_gene: TRBJ1-1
d_gene: TRBD1
abundance: -
v_gene: TRBV28
CDR3nt: TGTGCCAGCAGTTTCCGGGACAGGGGAGAGAACACTGAAGCTTTCTTT
CDR3aa: CASSFRDRGENTEAFF

j_gene: TRBJ2-7
d_gene: TRBD2
abundance: -
v_gene: TRBV7-2
CDR3nt: TGTGCCAGCAGCTTAGGACGCCTTAGCGGGAGGATCTACGAGCAGTACTTC
CDR3aa: CASSLGRLSGRIYEQYF

j_gene: TRBJ1-1
d_gene: TRBD1
abundance: -
v_gene: TRBV2
CDR3nt: TGTGCCAGCAGGAACAGGGGCGTTTTGAACACTGAAGCTTTCTTT
CDR3aa: CASRNRGVLNTEAFF

j_gene: TRBJ1-5
d_gene: TRBD1
abundance: once
v_gene: TRBV28
CDR3nt: TGTGCCAGCAGTTTATGGGGACAGTCATATCAGCCCCAGCATTTT
CDR3aa: CASSLWGQSYQPQHF

j_gene: TRBJ2-5
d_gene: -
abundance: -
v_gene: TRBV5-6
CDR3nt: TGTGCCAGCAGCTTGGCGGGGATTGCGGAGACCCAGTACTTC
CDR3aa: CASSLAGIAETQYF

j_gene: TRBJ1-5
d_gene: TRBD1
abundance: -
v_gene: TRBV15
CDR3nt: TGTGCCACCAGCAACCCGGGACAGGCGACTTTTGGCAATCAGCCCCAGCATTTT
CDR3aa: CATSNPGQATFGNQPQHF

j_gene: TRBJ1-5
d_gene: -
abundance: -
v_gene: TRBV29-1
CDR3nt: TGCAGCGTGAGGGGGGGGTCCGCCAATCAGCCCCAGCATTTT
CDR3aa: CSVRGGSANQPQHF

j_gene: TRBJ2-7
d_gene: TRBD2
abundance: -
v_gene: TRBV28
CDR3nt: TGTGGTACGGGAGGGCCTCTATACGAGCAGTACTTC
CDR3aa: CGTGGPLYEQYF

j_gene: TRBJ1-2
d_gene: -
abundance: -
v_gene: TRBV11-2
CDR3nt: TGTGCCAGCAGCTTAGCCGGCAGGGCCTATGGCTACACCTTC
CDR3aa: CASSLAGRAYGYTF

j_gene: TRBJ2-3
d_gene: TRBD2
abundance: -
v_gene: TRBV28
CDR3nt: TGTGCCAGCACCGCCCTAGCGGGGGACACAGATACGCAGTATTTT
CDR3aa: CASTALAGDTDTQYF

j_gene: TRBJ1-5
d_gene: -
abundance: -
v_gene: TRBV7-8
CDR3nt: TGTGCCAGCAGCTTAGAGGACAGATGGTATAGCAATCAGCCCCAGCATTTT
CDR3aa: CASSLEDRWYSNQPQHF

j_gene: TRBJ2-1
d_gene: TRBD1
abundance: -
v_gene: TRBV6-9
CDR3nt: TGTGCCAGCAGTTCGGACAGGGGGCATGGTGAGCAGTTCTTC
CDR3aa: CASSSDRGHGEQFF

j_gene: TRBJ2-3
d_gene: -
abundance: -
v_gene: TRBV7-6
CDR3nt: TGTGCCAGCAGCCCGGTGGGTGGAGGGACAGATACGCAGTATTTT
CDR3aa: CASSPVGGGTDTQYF